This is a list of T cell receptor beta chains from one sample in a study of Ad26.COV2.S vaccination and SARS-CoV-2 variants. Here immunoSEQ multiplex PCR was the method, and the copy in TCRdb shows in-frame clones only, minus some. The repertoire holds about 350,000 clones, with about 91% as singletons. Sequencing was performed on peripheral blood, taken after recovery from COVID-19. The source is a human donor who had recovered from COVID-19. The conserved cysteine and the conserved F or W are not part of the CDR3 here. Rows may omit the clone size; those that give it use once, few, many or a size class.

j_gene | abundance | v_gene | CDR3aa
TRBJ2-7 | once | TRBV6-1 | ASSDPAGSSYEQY
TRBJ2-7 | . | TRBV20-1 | SAGTDYEQY
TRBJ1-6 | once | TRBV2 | ASSEAPTGYGGNSPLH
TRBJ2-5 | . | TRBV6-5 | ASRSGGAETQY
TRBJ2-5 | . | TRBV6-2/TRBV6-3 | ASSYLGTPAGETQY
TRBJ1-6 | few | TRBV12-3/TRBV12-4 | ASSPHQPPLH
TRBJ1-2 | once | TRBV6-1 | ASSDNVGYT
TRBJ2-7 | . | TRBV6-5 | ASRVTGSVEQY
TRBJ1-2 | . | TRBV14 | ASSQLVGVAYGYT
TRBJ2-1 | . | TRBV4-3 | ASSQIGLAGGNEQF
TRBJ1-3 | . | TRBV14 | ASSQTQGTAFSGNTIY
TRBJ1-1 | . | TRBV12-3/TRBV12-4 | ASSFSQNTEAF
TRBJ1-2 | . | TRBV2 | ASSRGAPRRSNYGYT
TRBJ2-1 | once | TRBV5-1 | ASSLGGYDEQF
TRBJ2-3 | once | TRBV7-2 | ASSLVAVSGGTKDTQY
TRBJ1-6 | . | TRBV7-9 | ASSPADVGNSPLH
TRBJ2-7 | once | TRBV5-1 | ASSGGGLGYEQY
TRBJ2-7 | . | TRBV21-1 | ASRTGTSYEQY
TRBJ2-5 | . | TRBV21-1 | ASSKALQETQY
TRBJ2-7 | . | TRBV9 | ASSVASSAYEQY
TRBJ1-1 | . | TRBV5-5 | ASSPDSLNTEAF
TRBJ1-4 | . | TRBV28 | ASSLPQGPMMQLF
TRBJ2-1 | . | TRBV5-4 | ASSSKRGVDEQF
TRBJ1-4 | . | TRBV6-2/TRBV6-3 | ASSHPSSSPNEKLF
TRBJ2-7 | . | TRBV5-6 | ASSLGIDRRPS
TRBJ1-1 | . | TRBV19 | ASSLWDTEAF
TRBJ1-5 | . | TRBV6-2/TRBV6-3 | ASSFISGTGSYNQPQH
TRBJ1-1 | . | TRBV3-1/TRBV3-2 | ASSLRQFGNTEAF
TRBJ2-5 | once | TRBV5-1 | ASSLDPGGGASETQY
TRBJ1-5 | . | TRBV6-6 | ASSQGGDRSYSNQPQH
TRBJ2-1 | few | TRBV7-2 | ASSLSRGAYNEQF
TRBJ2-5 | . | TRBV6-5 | ASSRGQLTETQY
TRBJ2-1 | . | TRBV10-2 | ASSSRDRLYNEQF
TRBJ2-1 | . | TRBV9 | ASSEADSYNEQF
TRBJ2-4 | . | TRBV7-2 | ASSLALMGGIQY
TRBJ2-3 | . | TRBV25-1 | ASSDPSRGWEDTQY